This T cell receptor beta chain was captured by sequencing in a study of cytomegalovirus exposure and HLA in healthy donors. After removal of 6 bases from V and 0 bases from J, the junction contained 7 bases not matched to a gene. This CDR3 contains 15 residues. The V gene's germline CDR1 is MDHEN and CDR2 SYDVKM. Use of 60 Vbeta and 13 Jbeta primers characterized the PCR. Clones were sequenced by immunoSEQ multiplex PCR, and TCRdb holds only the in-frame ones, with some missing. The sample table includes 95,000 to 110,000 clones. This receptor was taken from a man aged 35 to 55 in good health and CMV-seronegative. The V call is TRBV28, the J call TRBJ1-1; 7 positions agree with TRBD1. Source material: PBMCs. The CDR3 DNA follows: TGTGCCAGCAGGTCCTCTGGGACAGTGAACACTGAAGCTTTCTTT. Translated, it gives CASRSSGTVNTEAFF.